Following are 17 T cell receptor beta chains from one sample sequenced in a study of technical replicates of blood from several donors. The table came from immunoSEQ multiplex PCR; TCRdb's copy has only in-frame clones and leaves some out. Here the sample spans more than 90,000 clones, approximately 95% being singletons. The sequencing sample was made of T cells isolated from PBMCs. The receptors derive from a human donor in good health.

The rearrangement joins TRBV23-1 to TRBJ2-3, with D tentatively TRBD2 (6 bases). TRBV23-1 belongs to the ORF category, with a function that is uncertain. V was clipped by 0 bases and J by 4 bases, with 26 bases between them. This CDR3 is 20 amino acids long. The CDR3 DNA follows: TGCGCCAGCAGTCAATCAAGGGCCAGGCTCCCGAGACTAGGATCAGATACGCAGTATTTT. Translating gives CASSQSRARLPRLGSDTQYF.

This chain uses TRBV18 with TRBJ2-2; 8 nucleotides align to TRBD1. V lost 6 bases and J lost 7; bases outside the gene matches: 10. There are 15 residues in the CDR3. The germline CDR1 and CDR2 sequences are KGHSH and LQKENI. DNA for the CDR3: TGTGCCAGCTCCAAGGACAGGGTGAGAAGCGGGGAGCTGTTTTTT. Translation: CASSKDRVRSGELFF.

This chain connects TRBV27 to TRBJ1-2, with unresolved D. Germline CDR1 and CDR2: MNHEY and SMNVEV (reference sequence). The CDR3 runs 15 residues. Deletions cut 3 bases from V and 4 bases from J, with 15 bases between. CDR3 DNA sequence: TGTGCCAGCAGTTTTGGTAGCCGGGGAATCTATGGCTACACCTTC. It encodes CASSFGSRGIYGYTF.

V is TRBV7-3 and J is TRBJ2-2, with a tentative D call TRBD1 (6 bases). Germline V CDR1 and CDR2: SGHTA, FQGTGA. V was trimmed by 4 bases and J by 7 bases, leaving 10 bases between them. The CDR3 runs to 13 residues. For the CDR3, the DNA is TGTGCCAGCAGCTCACAGGGTCACGGGGAGCTGTTTTTT. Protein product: CASSSQGHGELFF.

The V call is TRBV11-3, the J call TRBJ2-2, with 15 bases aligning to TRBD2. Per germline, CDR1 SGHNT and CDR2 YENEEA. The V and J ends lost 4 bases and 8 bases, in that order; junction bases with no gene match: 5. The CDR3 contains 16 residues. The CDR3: CASSSGLAGGTGELFF. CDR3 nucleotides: TGTGCCAGCAGCTCCGGACTAGCGGGAGGGACGGGGGAGCTGTTTTTT.

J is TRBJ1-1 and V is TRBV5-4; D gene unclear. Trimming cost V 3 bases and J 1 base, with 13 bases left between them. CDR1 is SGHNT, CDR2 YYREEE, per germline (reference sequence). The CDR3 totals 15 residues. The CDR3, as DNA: TGTGCCAGCAGCTCTACCCCGACAAGGAACACTGAAGCTTTCTTT. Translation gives CASSSTPTRNTEAFF.

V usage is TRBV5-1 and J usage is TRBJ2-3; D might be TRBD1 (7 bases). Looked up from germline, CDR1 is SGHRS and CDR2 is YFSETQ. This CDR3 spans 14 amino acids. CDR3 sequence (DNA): TGCGCTAGTTCAGGGGGGCAACGATCAGATACGCAGTATTTT. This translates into CASSGGQRSDTQYF. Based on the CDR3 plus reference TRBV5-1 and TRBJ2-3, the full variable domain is KAGVTQTPRYLIKTRGQQVTLSCSPISGHRSVSWYQQTPGQGLQFLFEYFSETQRNKGNFPGRFSGRQFSNSRSEMNVSTLELGDSALYLCASSGGQRSDTQYFGPGTRLTVL.

In DNA, the CDR3 is TGTGCCAGCAGCTTGAGCGATGAGCAGTTCTTC. Residues: CASSLSDEQFF. The chain recombines TRBV7-9 with TRBJ2-1; no clear D gene. Germline loops: CDR1 SEHNR, CDR2 FQNEAQ (reference sequence). Trimming cost V 3 bases and J 8 bases, with 5 bases left between them. The CDR3 sequence is 11 residues long.

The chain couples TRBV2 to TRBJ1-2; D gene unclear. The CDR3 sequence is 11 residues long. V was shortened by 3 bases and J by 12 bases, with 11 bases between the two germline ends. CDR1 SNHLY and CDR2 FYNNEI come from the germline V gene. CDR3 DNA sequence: TGTGCCAGCAGTGATGGGCTCTGGGACACCTTC. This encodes CASSDGLWDTF.

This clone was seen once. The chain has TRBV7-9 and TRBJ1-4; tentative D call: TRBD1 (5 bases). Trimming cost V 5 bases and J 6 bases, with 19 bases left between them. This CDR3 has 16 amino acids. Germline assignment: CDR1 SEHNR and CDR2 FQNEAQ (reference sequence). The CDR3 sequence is CASSKNILRGDEKLFF. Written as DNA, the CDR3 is TGTGCCAGCAGCAAAAACATCCTGCGGGGGGATGAAAAACTGTTTTTT.

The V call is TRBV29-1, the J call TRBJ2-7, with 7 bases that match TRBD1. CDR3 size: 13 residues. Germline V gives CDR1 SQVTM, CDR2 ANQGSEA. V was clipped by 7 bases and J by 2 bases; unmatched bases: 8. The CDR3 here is CSAWGTGAYEQYF. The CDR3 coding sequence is TGCAGCGCTTGGGGAACAGGGGCCTACGAGCAGTACTTC.

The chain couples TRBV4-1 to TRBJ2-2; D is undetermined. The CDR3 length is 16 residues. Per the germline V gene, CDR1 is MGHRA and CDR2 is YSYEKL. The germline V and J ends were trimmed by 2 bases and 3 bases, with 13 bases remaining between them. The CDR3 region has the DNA TGCGCCAGCAGCCAATCCTTGGGCGATTACACCGGGGAGCTGTTTTTT. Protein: CASSQSLGDYTGELFF.

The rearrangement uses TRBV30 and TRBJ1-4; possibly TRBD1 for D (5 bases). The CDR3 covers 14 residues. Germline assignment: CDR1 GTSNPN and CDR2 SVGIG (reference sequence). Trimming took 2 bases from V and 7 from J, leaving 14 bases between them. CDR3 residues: CAWSRDSLAEKLFF. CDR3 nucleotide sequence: TGTGCCTGGAGTAGGGACTCCTTGGCTGAAAAACTGTTTTTT. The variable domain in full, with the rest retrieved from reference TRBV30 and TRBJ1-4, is SQTIHQWPATLVQPVGSPLSLECTVEGTSNPNLYWYRQAAGRGLQLLFYSVGIGQISSEVPQNLSASRPQDRQFILSSKKLLLSDSGFYLCAWSRDSLAEKLFFGSGTQLSVL.

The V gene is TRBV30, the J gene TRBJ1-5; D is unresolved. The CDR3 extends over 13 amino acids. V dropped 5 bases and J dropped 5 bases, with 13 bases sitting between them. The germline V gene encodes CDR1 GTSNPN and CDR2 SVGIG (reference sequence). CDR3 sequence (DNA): TGTGCCTGGCAGGCTCTAAGTGATCAGCCCCAGCATTTT. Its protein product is CAWQALSDQPQHF.

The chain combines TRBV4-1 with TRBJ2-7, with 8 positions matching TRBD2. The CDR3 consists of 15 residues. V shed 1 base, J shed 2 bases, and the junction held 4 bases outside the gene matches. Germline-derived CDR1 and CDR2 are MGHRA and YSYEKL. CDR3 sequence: CASSQGGSGTYEQYF. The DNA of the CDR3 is TGCGCCAGCAGCCAAGGGGGTAGCGGGACCTACGAGCAGTACTTC.

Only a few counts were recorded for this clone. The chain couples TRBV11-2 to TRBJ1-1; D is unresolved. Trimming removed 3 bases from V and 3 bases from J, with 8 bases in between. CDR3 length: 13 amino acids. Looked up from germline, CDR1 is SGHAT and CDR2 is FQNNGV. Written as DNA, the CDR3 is TGTGCCAGCAGCTTTTTTGTCGACACTGAAGCTTTCTTT. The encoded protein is CASSFFVDTEAFF. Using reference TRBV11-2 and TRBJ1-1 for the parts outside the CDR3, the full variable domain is EAGVAQSPRYKIIEKRQSVAFWCNPISGHATLYWYQQILGQGPKLLIQFQNNGVVDDSQLPKDRFSAERLKGVDSTLKIQPAKLEDSAVYLCASSFFVDTEAFFGQGTRLTVV.

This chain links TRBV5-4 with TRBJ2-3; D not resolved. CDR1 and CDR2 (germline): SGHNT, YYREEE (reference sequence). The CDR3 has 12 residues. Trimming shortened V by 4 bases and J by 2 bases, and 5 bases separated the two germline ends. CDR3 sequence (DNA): TGTGCCAGCAGCCTACTCACAGATACGCAGTATTTT. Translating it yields CASSLLTDTQYF.